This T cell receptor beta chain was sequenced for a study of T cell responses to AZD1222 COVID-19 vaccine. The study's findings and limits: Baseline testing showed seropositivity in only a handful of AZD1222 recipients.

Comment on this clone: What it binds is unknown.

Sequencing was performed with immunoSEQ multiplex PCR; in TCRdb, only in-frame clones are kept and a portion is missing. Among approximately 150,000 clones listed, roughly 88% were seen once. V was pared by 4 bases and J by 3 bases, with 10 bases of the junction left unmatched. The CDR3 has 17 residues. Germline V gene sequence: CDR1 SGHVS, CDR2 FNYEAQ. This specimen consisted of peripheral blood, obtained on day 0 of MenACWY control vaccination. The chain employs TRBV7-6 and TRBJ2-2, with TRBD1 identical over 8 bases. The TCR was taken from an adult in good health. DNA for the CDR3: TGTGCCAGCAGCTCCCCACGACAGGGGCCCGACACCGGGGAGCTGTTTTTT. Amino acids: CASSSPRQGPDTGELFF. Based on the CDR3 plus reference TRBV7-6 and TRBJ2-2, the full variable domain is GAGVSQSPRYKVTKRGQDVALRCDPISGHVSLYWYRQALGQGPEFLTYFNYEAQQDKSGLPNDRFSAERPEGSISTLTIQRTEQRDSAMYRCASSSPRQGPDTGELFFGEGSRLTVL.